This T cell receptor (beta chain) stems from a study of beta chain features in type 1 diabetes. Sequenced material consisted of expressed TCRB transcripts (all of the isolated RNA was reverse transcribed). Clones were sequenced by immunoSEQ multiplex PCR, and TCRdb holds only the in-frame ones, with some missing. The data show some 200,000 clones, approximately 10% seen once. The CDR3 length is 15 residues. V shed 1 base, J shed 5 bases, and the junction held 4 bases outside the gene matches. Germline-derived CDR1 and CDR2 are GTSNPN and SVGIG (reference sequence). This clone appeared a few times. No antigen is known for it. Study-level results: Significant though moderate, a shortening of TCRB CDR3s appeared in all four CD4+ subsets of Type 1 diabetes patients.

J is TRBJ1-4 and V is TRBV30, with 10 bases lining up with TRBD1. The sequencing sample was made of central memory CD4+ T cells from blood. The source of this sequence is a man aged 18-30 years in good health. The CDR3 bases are TGTGCCTGGAGTGATCCGGGACAGGGGAATGAAAAACTGTTTTTT. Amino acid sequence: CAWSDPGQGNEKLFF.